These 19 T cell receptor beta chains share one sample of origin, sequenced in a study of T cell responses to AZD1222 COVID-19 vaccine. The table came from immunoSEQ multiplex PCR; TCRdb's copy has only in-frame clones and leaves some out. The sample has some 90,000 clones, about 90% seen once. The sample consisted of peripheral blood, taken on day 0 of AZD1222 vaccination. The receptors here all came from an adult in good health.

This chain connects TRBV9 to TRBJ1-1, with 12 bases identical to TRBD1. The V gene's germline CDR1 is SGDLS and CDR2 YYNGEE. This CDR3 region has 15 residues. J lost 5 bases, V lost 0 bases, and 2 bases had no gene match. This CDR3 reads CASSVEGQGATEAFF. The CDR3 coding sequence is TGTGCCAGCAGCGTAGAGGGACAGGGGGCGACTGAAGCTTTCTTT.

In DNA, the CDR3 is TGTGCCAGCTCTCTCTTGGAGGGGGACTCAGTTGAAAAACTGTTTTTT. This translates into CASSLLEGDSVEKLFF. The V gene is TRBV18, the J gene TRBJ1-4, with D possibly TRBD1 on 6 matching bases. This CDR3 region has 16 residues. V lost 6 bases and J 7 bases, leaving 21 bases between the germline ends. Germline V lookup: CDR1 KGHSH, CDR2 LQKENI.

The chain has TRBV7-9 and TRBJ2-7; 7 bases fit TRBD2. This CDR3 has 16 residues. Per germline, CDR1 SEHNR and CDR2 FQNEAQ (reference sequence). V trimming: 1 base; J trimming: 0 bases; junction bases outside the gene matches: 6. CDR3 bases: TGTGCCAGCAGCTTAGAGGGGCGCGGGAGCTCCTACGAGCAGTACTTC. As protein: CASSLEGRGSSYEQYF. The full variable domain, completed using reference TRBV7-9 and TRBJ2-7, is DTGVSQNPRHKITKRGQNVTFRCDPISEHNRLYWYRQTLGQGPEFLTYFQNEAQLEKSRLLSDRFSAERPKGSFSTLEIQRTEQGDSAMYLCASSLEGRGSSYEQYFGPGTRLTVT.

The V call is TRBV7-2, the J call TRBJ2-7; the D is unclear. This CDR3 has 15 amino acids. V shed 4 bases and J shed 2 bases, with 15 bases lying between them. Germline V lookup: CDR1 SGHTA, CDR2 FQGNSA. The CDR3 is CASSSTPGATYEQYF. CDR3 DNA sequence: TGTGCCAGCAGCTCCACGCCAGGTGCCACCTACGAGCAGTACTTC.

V is TRBV5-1 and J is TRBJ1-4, with 8 nucleotides matching TRBD1. V was pared by 3 bases and J by 3 bases, with 1 base of the junction left unmatched. Per germline, CDR1 SGHRS and CDR2 YFSETQ. The CDR3 is 14 amino acids. CDR3 in amino acids: CASSSRGPNEKLFF. CDR3 nucleotide sequence: TGCGCCAGCAGCTCCAGGGGGCCTAATGAAAAACTGTTTTTT.

The chain uses TRBV7-6 and TRBJ2-1; 8 positions agree with TRBD2. CDR1 and CDR2 from the germline V gene are SGHVS and FNYEAQ. The CDR3 is 15 residues long. Trimming at V came to 7 bases and at J to 6 bases, leaving 11 bases not matched to a gene. This chain's CDR3 is CASTEEAGVVNEQFF. The CDR3 bases are TGTGCCAGCACCGAGGAAGCGGGAGTGGTCAATGAGCAGTTCTTC. Looking up the rest from reference TRBV7-6 and TRBJ2-1 gives the full variable domain: GAGVSQSPRYKVTKRGQDVALRCDPISGHVSLYWYRQALGQGPEFLTYFNYEAQQDKSGLPNDRFSAERPEGSISTLTIQRTEQRDSAMYRCASTEEAGVVNEQFFGPGTRLTVL.

The rearrangement uses TRBV9 and TRBJ1-1; D may be TRBD1 (5 bases). The CDR3 contains 12 residues. V was trimmed by 3 bases and J by 4 bases, leaving 7 bases between them. CDR1 and CDR2 from the germline V gene are SGDLS and YYNGEE. CDR3 sequence: CASSDQGTEAFF. In DNA form, the CDR3 reads TGTGCCAGCAGCGACCAGGGCACTGAAGCTTTCTTT.

The genes are TRBV3-1 (or the pseudogene TRBV3-2) and TRBJ2-5; 15 bases align to TRBD2. The germline gives CDR1 LGHDT, CDR2 YNNKEL (reference sequence). The CDR3 has 19 amino acids. V trimming: 0 bases; J trimming: 4 bases; junction bases outside the gene matches: 9. The CDR3 DNA is TGTGCCAGCAGCCAAGATGAGTGGACTAGCGGGAGGGCTGGAGAGACCCAGTACTTC. It specifies CASSQDEWTSGRAGETQYF.

The chain uses TRBV9 and TRBJ1-3, with D perhaps matching TRBD1 (5 bases). Between the trimmed V and J ends, which lost 0 bases and 0 bases, there was a span of 10 bases. The CDR3 sequence is 16 residues long. CDR1 is SGDLS and CDR2 is YYNGEE in the germline V gene. The CDR3 sequence is CASSVGGENSGNTIYF. CDR3 DNA: TGTGCCAGCAGCGTAGGGGGGGAAAACTCTGGAAACACCATATATTTT.

In this sample, this clone turned up once. The rearrangement uses TRBV6-5 and TRBJ1-5, with D unclear. V was cut by 5 bases and J by 4 bases, with 9 bases left in between. The germline V gene has CDR1 MNHEY and CDR2 SVGAGI. The CDR3 length is 13 residues. DNA for the CDR3: TGTGCCAGCAGTCTCGGCAGAAATCAGCCCCAGCATTTT. Protein product: CASSLGRNQPQHF.

The rearrangement links TRBV3-1 (or the pseudogene TRBV3-2) to TRBJ1-4; D call uncertain. V was pared by 0 bases and J by 8 bases, with 13 bases between. The CDR3 runs 15 residues. Looked up from germline, CDR1 is LGHDT and CDR2 is YNNKEL (reference sequence). The CDR3 sequence is CASSQDPGRVEKLFF. The CDR3 nucleotides read TGTGCCAGCAGCCAAGACCCCGGGAGGGTCGAAAAACTGTTTTTT.

The gene calls are TRBV12-3 or TRBV12-4 and TRBJ1-1; D unclear. V shed 3 bases and J shed 1 base, with 6 bases lying between them. The CDR3 spans 13 residues. In DNA, the CDR3 is TGTGCCAGCAGTTTCCCAGGGAACACTGAAGCTTTCTTT. Residues: CASSFPGNTEAFF.

The CDR3 DNA sequence: TGTGCCAGCAGTGACCGAGGACAAAAACTGTTTTTT. This gives the protein CASSDRGQKLFF. The chain couples TRBV6-4 to TRBJ1-4, with unresolved D. The germline V gene encodes CDR1 MRHNA and CDR2 SNTAGT. V was shortened by 2 bases and J by 9 bases, with 7 bases between the two germline ends. The CDR3 has 12 amino acids.

CDR3 nucleotides: TGTGCCAGTAGTCCCAGACAGAGCGGTACAGATACGCAGTATTTT. Its protein product is CASSPRQSGTDTQYF. This chain connects TRBV19 to TRBJ2-3; perhaps D is TRBD1 or TRBD2 (5 bases each). The germline V gene has CDR1 LNHDA and CDR2 SQIVND (reference sequence). The CDR3 consists of 15 residues. V was cut by 5 bases and J by 3 bases, with 15 bases left in between.

This sequence joins TRBV29-1 and TRBJ2-3; TRBD2 is a possible D gene (6 bases). CDR3 length equals 14 residues. V dropped 7 bases and J dropped 2 bases, with 16 bases sitting between them. Germline V gene data show CDR1 as SQVTM and CDR2 as ANQGSEA. CDR3 in DNA: TGCAGCGGGGGAGGCGAGGGGATCACAGATACGCAGTATTTT. It translates to CSGGGEGITDTQYF.

This clone came up once. This sequence joins TRBV10-3 and TRBJ1-1, with 8 bases lining up with TRBD1. The CDR3 extends over 17 amino acids. With V trimmed by 5 bases and J by 1 base, 12 bases remained unmatched. Germline loops: CDR1 ENHRY, CDR2 SYGVKD. The CDR3 nucleotides read TGTGCCATCAGTCTTTTAGGGGGGACAGGCCAGAACACTGAAGCTTTCTTT. Its translation is CAISLLGGTGQNTEAFF.

CDR3 DNA sequence: TGTGCCTGGAGTCTTCAGGCTCTCCGGAACACTGAAGCTTTCTTT. It specifies CAWSLQALRNTEAFF. The V and J genes are TRBV30 and TRBJ1-1; D not certain. This CDR3 spans 15 amino acids. Trimming shortened V by 2 bases and J by 1 base, and 14 bases separated the two germline ends. Germline V gene lookup returns CDR1 GTSNPN and CDR2 SVGIG (reference sequence).

This chain joins TRBV19 and TRBJ1-1, with D uncertain. The CDR3 runs 13 residues. The ends were cut back, 7 bases at V and 5 bases at J, with 14 bases in the middle. CDR1 LNHDA and CDR2 SQIVND come from the germline V gene (reference sequence). CDR3 amino acids: CASTSEGRTEAFF. DNA for the CDR3: TGTGCCAGTACCTCCGAGGGCAGGACTGAAGCTTTCTTT. The complete variable domain, with remaining parts taken from reference TRBV19 and TRBJ1-1, reads DGGITQSPKYLFRKEGQNVTLSCEQNLNHDAMYWYRQDPGQGLRLIYYSQIVNDFQKGDIAEGYSVSREKKESFPLTVTSAQKNPTAFYLCASTSEGRTEAFFGQGTRLTVV.

This clone was picked up one time. The gene calls are TRBV2 and TRBJ1-4; D unclear. Trimming left V 3 bases short and J 0 bases short, with 2 bases between. The CDR3 sequence is 13 residues long. Germline CDR1 is SNHLY and CDR2 is FYNNEI. The CDR3 DNA sequence: TGTGCCAGCAGTGATGCAACTAATGAAAAACTGTTTTTT. It yields the protein CASSDATNEKLFF.